What follows are 19 T cell receptor beta chains derived from one specimen sequenced in a study of tissue T cells after allogeneic stem cell transplantation. Only in-frame clones appear in the TCRdb table, and some are missing; sequencing was by immunoSEQ multiplex PCR. Among some 3,200 clones listed, around 45% were seen once. Time point reported: mouse harvest day 14 after allogeneic transplant. The graft held 10^6 splenic CD5+ T cells and 10^7 T-cell-depleted bone marrow cells. Input material: gut tissue. The receptors here all came from a female BALB/c mouse given C57BL/6 T cells with graft-versus-host disease after an allogeneic hematopoietic cell transplant.

A note on this clone: Germline and genes here are mouse. CDR3: CASRDRGHTEVFF. The part of the CDR3 DNA that was read is TGTGCCAGCAGAGACAGGGGGCACACAGAAGTCTTC. The genes are TRBV26 and TRBJ1-1; 10 positions match TRBD1. Sequencing ends 1 residue short of the CDR3 end; the germline J gene provides the rest. The CDR3 loop spans 13 amino acids. Germline V gene data show CDR1 as KGHPV and CDR2 as FQNQEV (reference sequence). V shed 6 bases, J shed 3 bases, and the junction held 1 base outside the gene matches.

To note about this clone: Mouse gene names apply. The read finishes 1 residue shy of the CDR3 end, and the germline J gene is used to complete it. This chain uses TRBV26 with TRBJ1-4, with a tentative D call TRBD1 (6 bases). The V end lost 3 bases, the J end lost 4 bases, and 9 bases lay between the germline ends. The length of the CDR3 is 14 residues. CDR1 and CDR2 from the germline V gene are KGHPV and FQNQEV (reference sequence). The part of the CDR3 DNA that was read is TGTGCCAGCAGTCTTTGGGACAACAACGAAAGATTATTT. Protein product: CASSLWDNNERLF. The full CDR3 reads CASSLWDNNERLFF.

Remarks on this clone: Mouse germline and gene names are used. The observed sequence ends 1 residue before the CDR3 terminus, with the missing tail filled in from the germline J gene. The chain links TRBV19 to TRBJ1-1; D is uncertain. Germline CDR1 and CDR2: FNHDT and SITEND (reference sequence). The CDR3 has 12 amino acids. The V end was cut by 5 bases, the J end by 5 bases, with 10 bases between. The CDR3 is CASRSGWTEVFF. CDR3 bases read: TGTGCCAGCAGATCGGGGTGGACAGAAGTCTTC.

This clone came up a few times. Mouse gene names apply. The read comes to an end 1 residue before the CDR3 does, leaving the germline J gene to fill in the end. The J gene is TRBJ1-5, the V gene TRBV1, with 9 bases lining up with TRBD1. The CDR3 has 15 residues. The ends lost 3 bases at V and 3 bases at J; junction bases unmatched: 3. Germline-derived CDR1 and CDR2 are NSQYPW and LRSPGD (reference sequence). CDR3 residues: CTCSARDRVNQAPLF. The DNA read from the CDR3 is TGCACCTGCAGTGCCCGGGACAGGGTCAACCAGGCTCCGCTT.

Comment on this clone: Mouse germline and gene names are used. Read sequence stops 1 residue before the CDR3 end, and the germline J gene provides the missing end. This chain connects TRBV3 to TRBJ1-3; no clear D. The V gene's germline CDR1 is SNHLY and CDR2 FYNGKV (reference sequence). The CDR3 has 14 residues. Trimming took 1 base from V and 2 from J, leaving 6 bases between them. CDR3: CASSLEGAGNTLYF. The sequenced part of the CDR3 DNA is TGTGCCAGCAGCTTAGAGGGAGCTGGAAATACGCTCTAT.

On this clone itself: Germline and genes here are mouse. The sequenced fragment ends 1 residue before the CDR3 boundary, so the rest is inferred from the germline J gene. This rearrangement joins TRBV23 to TRBJ2-5; the table's D gene call, TRBD1, was not cross checked with the DNA. The germline V gene has CDR1 KGHTA and CDR2 FQNQQP. The CDR3 covers 15 residues. CDR3 loop: CSSSQSGDRGNTQYF. The covered CDR3 bases are TGCTCCAGCAGTCAATCGGGGGACAGGGGGAACACCCAGTAC.

In regard to this clone: Gene and germline names: mouse. CDR3 DNA, as far as it was read: TGTGCCAGCAGTTTGGGACAGGGTGCAAACACAGAAGTCTTC. Its translation is CASSLGQGANTEVF. From start to end, the CDR3 is CASSLGQGANTEVFF. The chain combines TRBV15 with TRBJ1-1; 9 bases match TRBD1. The sequence runs out 1 residue before the end of the CDR3; the remainder is reconstructed from the germline J gene. V lost 3 bases to trimming and J lost 0 bases; unmatched junction nucleotides: 2. The CDR3 sequence is 15 residues long. The germline V gene has CDR1 SGHND and CDR2 FRSKSL. Supplemented by reference TRBV15 and TRBJ1-1, the full variable domain reads DAGVTQTPRHEVAEKGQTIILKCEPVSGHNDLFWYRQTKIQGLELLSYFRSKSLMEDGGAFKDRFKAEMLNSSFSTLKIQPTEPKDSAVYLCASSLGQGANTEVFFGKGTRLTVV.

This clone was detected only a few times. Mouse germline and gene names are used. The CDR3 DNA, read in part, is TGTGCCAGCAGTCTGACAGGGGGCGCATTTGCTGAGCAGTTC. Protein product: CASSLTGGAFAEQF. The entire CDR3 protein is CASSLTGGAFAEQFF. J is TRBJ2-1 and V is TRBV26, with 9 nucleotides matching TRBD1. The sequenced fragment ends 1 residue before the CDR3 boundary, so the rest is inferred from the germline J gene. CDR3 length equals 15 residues. V was pared by 2 bases and J by 6 bases, with 5 bases of the junction left unmatched. Germline CDR1 and CDR2: KGHPV and FQNQEV (reference sequence). Full variable domain (missing parts from reference TRBV26 and TRBJ2-1): NSKVIQTPRYLVKGQGQKAKMRCIPEKGHPVVFWYQQNKNNEFKFLINFQNQEVLQQIDMTEKRFSAECPSNSPCSLEIQSSEAGDSALYLCASSLTGGAFAEQFFGPGTRLTVL.

Comments on this clone: The gene symbols are mouse symbols. The read falls 1 residue short of the CDR3 end, and the missing part is taken from the germline J gene. The V call is TRBV23, the J call TRBJ2-2; TRBD2, the table's D call, was not compared with the DNA. Per germline, CDR1 KGHTA and CDR2 FQNQQP. The CDR3 spans 15 residues. CDR3 residues: CSSSPGGVNTGQLYF. Incomplete CDR3 DNA: TGCTCCAGCAGCCCTGGGGGGGTAAACACCGGGCAGCTCTAC.

Worth noting for this clone: The germline and genes are mouse ones. The read comes to an end 1 residue before the CDR3 does, leaving the germline J gene to fill in the end. The V and J genes are TRBV26 and TRBJ2-5; D possibly corresponds to TRBD2 (6 bases). The V gene lost 0 bases and the J gene lost 3 bases, with 7 bases spanning the gap. In germline, CDR1 is KGHPV, CDR2 FQNQEV (reference sequence). The CDR3 runs 14 residues. The CDR3 bases that were read are TGTGCCAGCAGTCTGTCTTGGGGGCAAGACACCCAGTAC. Translating gives CASSLSWGQDTQY. In full, the CDR3 is CASSLSWGQDTQYF.

This clone was counted between two and nine times. All gene names here are mouse names. The sequence runs out 1 residue before the end of the CDR3; the remainder is reconstructed from the germline J gene. The same CDR3 is also encoded by other DNA sequences in this sample. V gene TRBV26 combines with J gene TRBJ2-5; 9 nucleotides match TRBD2. V lost 6 bases, J lost 1 base, and 5 bases stayed unmatched. The length of the CDR3 is 15 residues. CDR1 and CDR2 (germline): KGHPV, FQNQEV (reference sequence). CDR3 sequence: CASSLNWGDQDTQYF. Incomplete CDR3 DNA: TGTGCCAGCAGCCTTAACTGGGGGGACCAAGACACCCAGTAC.

This clone was seen only a few times. Germline and genes here are mouse. CDR3: CASRLGVGAETLYF. CDR3 bases read: TGTGCCAGCCGACTGGGGGTGGGTGCAGAAACGCTGTAT. V is TRBV3 and J is TRBJ2-3; 9 bases agree with TRBD2. The sequenced fragment ends 1 residue before the CDR3 boundary, so the rest is inferred from the germline J gene. V dropped 8 bases and J dropped 1; count of bases not matched to a gene: 4. The CDR3 contains 14 residues. Germline assignment: CDR1 SNHLY and CDR2 FYNGKV (reference sequence).

As for this clone: Each gene name is a mouse one. The missing CDR3 end, 1 residue past where the read stops, is filled in from the germline J gene. The chain uses TRBV23 and TRBJ2-3; the table's D gene call, TRBD1, was not cross checked with the DNA. The CDR3 is 15 amino acids. CDR1 is KGHTA and CDR2 is FQNQQP in the germline V gene. The CDR3 bases that were read are TGCTCCAGCAGTCAAGTCAGGGGGAGTGCAGAAACGCTGTAT. Translated: CSSSQVRGSAETLY. Given in full, the CDR3 is CSSSQVRGSAETLYF.

This clone showed up just a few times. The genes are named according to mouse. The read terminates 1 residue ahead of where the CDR3 ends, so the germline J gene completes it. V is TRBV13-1 and J is TRBJ2-3, with D perhaps TRBD1 or TRBD2 (5 bases each). The CDR3 contains 14 residues. The V gene lost 2 bases and the J gene lost 0 bases, with 7 bases spanning the gap. Germline V gene sequence: CDR1 NSHNY, CDR2 SYGAGN. This CDR3 is CASSEGVSAETLYF. The covered CDR3 bases are TGTGCCAGCAGTGAGGGGGTGAGTGCAGAAACGCTGTAT.

Comment on this clone: The germline and genes are mouse ones. Read coverage stops 1 residue before the CDR3 terminus; the germline J gene supplies the remainder. The gene calls are TRBV23 and TRBJ2-3; the listed D gene, TRBD2, was not tested against the DNA. CDR3 size: 13 residues. CDR1 and CDR2 from the germline V gene are KGHTA and FQNQQP. The chain's CDR3 is CSSSPWGAETLYF. The sequenced CDR3 bases are TGCTCCAGCAGCCCCTGGGGGGCAGAAACGCTGTAT.

Concerning this clone itself: Mouse gene names apply. The missing CDR3 end, 1 residue past where the read stops, is filled in from the germline J gene. The chain combines TRBV26 with TRBJ1-2; the D is unclear. The V gene's germline CDR1 is KGHPV and CDR2 FQNQEV (reference sequence). The V gene lost 6 bases and the J gene lost 0 bases, with 8 bases spanning the gap. The CDR3 extends over 13 amino acids. Incomplete CDR3 DNA: TGTGCCAGCAGCCTGACAACAAACTCCGACTACACC. Protein: CASSLTTNSDYT. The CDR3 as a whole reads CASSLTTNSDYTF.

Details on this clone: The genes and germline here are from mouse. The sequenced fragment ends 1 residue before the CDR3 boundary, so the rest is inferred from the germline J gene. J is TRBJ2-5 and V is TRBV26; 8 nucleotides agree with TRBD2. Germline V gene sequence: CDR1 KGHPV, CDR2 FQNQEV (reference sequence). Trimming removed 2 bases from V and 2 bases from J; junction bases left unmatched: 3. The CDR3 has 15 amino acids. CDR3 bases read: TGTGCCAGCAGTCTGCTCACTGGGGGCCAAGACACCCAGTAC. This translates into CASSLLTGGQDTQY. The full CDR3 is CASSLLTGGQDTQYF.

This clone was observed a handful of times. Germline and genes: mouse. The read ends 1 residue before the CDR3 terminus; that terminus is restored from the germline J gene. The chain recombines TRBV13-1 with TRBJ2-2, with a weak D call TRBD1 (6 bases). Germline CDR1 reads NSHNY; CDR2 reads SYGAGN. Trimming pared 5 bases from V and 8 bases from J, leaving 10 bases between. The CDR3 consists of 12 residues. The CDR3 sequence is CASSYRDGQLYF. Partial CDR3 DNA: TGTGCCAGCAGCTACAGGGATGGGCAGCTCTAC.

This clone was observed a few times. Genes and germline are mouse. The CDR3 end lies 1 residue beyond the end of the read and is filled in from the germline J gene. The chain recombines TRBV5 with TRBJ2-7; 11 bases align to TRBD2. CDR1 is LGHNA, CDR2 YNLKQL, per germline (reference sequence). The CDR3 has 14 residues. V shed 4 bases, J shed 7 bases, and the junction held 6 bases outside the gene matches. CDR3 DNA (partial): TGTGCCAGCAGCCCAACTGGGGGGGCGGGAGAACAGTAC. This encodes CASSPTGGAGEQY. The complete CDR3 reads CASSPTGGAGEQYF.